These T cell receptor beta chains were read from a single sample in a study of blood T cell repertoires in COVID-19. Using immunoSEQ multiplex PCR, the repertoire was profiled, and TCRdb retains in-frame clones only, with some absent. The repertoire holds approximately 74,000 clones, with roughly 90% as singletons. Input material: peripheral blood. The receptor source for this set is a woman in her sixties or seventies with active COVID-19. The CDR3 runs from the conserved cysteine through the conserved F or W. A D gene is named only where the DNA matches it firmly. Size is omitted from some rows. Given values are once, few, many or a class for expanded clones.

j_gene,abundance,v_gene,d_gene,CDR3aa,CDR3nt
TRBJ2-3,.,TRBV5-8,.,CAGTSTDTQYF,TGTGCCGGTACAAGCACAGATACGCAGTATTTT
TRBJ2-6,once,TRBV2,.,CASSESQENSGANVLTF,TGTGCCAGCAGTGAAAGCCAGGAAAATTCTGGGGCCAACGTCCTGACTTTC
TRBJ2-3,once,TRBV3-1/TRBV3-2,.,CASSQGQDVVDTQYF,TGTGCCAGCAGCCAAGGACAAGATGTGGTAGATACGCAGTATTTT
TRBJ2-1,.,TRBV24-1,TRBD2,CATSEHSSGRGYNEQFF,TGTGCCACCAGTGAACATTCTAGCGGGAGGGGGTACAATGAGCAGTTCTTC
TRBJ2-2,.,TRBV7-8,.,CASSHPSLGGGRSGELFF,TGTGCCAGCAGCCACCCTTCACTAGGGGGAGGGAGGTCCGGGGAGCTGTTTTTT
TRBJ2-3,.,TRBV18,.,CASSPQGADTQYF,TGTGCCAGCTCACCGCAGGGTGCAGATACGCAGTATTTT
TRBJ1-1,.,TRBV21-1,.,CASKWGQLNTEAFF,TGTGCCAGCAAGTGGGGACAGCTGAACACTGAAGCTTTCTTT
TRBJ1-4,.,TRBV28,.,CASSKPGGEKLFF,TGTGCCAGCAGTAAACCCGGGGGTGAAAAACTGTTTTTT
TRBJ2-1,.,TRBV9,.,CASSPTWSEQFF,TGTGCCAGCAGCCCCACTTGGAGTGAGCAGTTCTTC
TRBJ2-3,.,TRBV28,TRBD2,CASSLIASGYTDTQYF,TGTGCCAGCAGTTTAATAGCTAGCGGGTACACAGATACGCAGTATTTT
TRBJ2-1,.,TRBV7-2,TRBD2,CASSWTSGRAEQFF,TGTGCCAGCAGTTGGACTAGCGGGAGGGCTGAGCAGTTCTTC
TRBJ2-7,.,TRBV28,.,CASSPRPYEQYF,TGTGCCAGCAGTCCCCGTCCGTACGAGCAGTACTTC
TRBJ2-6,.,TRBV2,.,CASSRQGRPSGANVLTF,TGTGCCAGCAGTCGGCAAGGGAGGCCCTCTGGGGCCAACGTCCTGACTTTC
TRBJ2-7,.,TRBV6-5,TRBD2,CASRTISGRAGEQYF,TGTGCCAGCAGAACCATAAGCGGGAGGGCCGGGGAGCAGTACTTC
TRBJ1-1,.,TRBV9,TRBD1,CASSVGQGAGNTEAFF,TGTGCCAGCAGCGTGGGACAGGGGGCGGGTAACACTGAAGCTTTCTTT
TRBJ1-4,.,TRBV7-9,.,CASSLSWAGEKLFF,TGTGCCAGCAGCTTAAGTTGGGCGGGCGAAAAACTGTTTTTT
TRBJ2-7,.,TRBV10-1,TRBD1,CASSRTGYYEQYF,TGCGCCAGCAGTCGGACAGGGTACTACGAGCAGTACTTC